The present T cell receptor (beta chain) was sequenced within a study of cytomegalovirus exposure and HLA in healthy donors. Researchers ran the PCR with 60 Vbeta and 13 Jbeta primers. Using immunoSEQ multiplex PCR, the repertoire was profiled, and TCRdb retains in-frame clones only, with some absent. Here the sample spans over 150,000 clones, approximately 80% being singletons. Worth noting for this clone: As yet, its antigen is unknown.

Study-level results: The authors reported that TCR beta sequences could predict HLA-A and HLA-B alleles. These predictions were accurate for most subjects in the first cohort.

This sequence was found in a man aged 25 to 45 in good health and CMV-seropositive. The specimen was PBMCs.

This CDR3 reads CASSSPVLRDTIYF. The CDR3 region has the DNA TGTGCCAGCAGTTCTCCCGTCCTCCGTGACACCATATATTTT. V is TRBV28 and J is TRBJ1-3; D remains unclear. V lost 4 bases, J lost 8 bases, and 15 bases lay in between. The CDR3 sequence is 14 residues long. The germline V gene has CDR1 MDHEN and CDR2 SYDVKM.